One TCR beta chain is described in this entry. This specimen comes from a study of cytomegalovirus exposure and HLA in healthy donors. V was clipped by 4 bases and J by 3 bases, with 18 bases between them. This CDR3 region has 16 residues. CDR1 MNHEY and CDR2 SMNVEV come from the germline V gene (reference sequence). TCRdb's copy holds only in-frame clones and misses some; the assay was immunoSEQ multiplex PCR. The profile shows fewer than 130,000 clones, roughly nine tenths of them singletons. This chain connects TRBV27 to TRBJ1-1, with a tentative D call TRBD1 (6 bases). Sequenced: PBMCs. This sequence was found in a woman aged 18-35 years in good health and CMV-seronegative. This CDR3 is CASSSPGRGVYTEAFF. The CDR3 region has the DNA TGTGCCAGCAGTTCCCCCGGCAGGGGAGTGTACACTGAAGCTTTCTTT.